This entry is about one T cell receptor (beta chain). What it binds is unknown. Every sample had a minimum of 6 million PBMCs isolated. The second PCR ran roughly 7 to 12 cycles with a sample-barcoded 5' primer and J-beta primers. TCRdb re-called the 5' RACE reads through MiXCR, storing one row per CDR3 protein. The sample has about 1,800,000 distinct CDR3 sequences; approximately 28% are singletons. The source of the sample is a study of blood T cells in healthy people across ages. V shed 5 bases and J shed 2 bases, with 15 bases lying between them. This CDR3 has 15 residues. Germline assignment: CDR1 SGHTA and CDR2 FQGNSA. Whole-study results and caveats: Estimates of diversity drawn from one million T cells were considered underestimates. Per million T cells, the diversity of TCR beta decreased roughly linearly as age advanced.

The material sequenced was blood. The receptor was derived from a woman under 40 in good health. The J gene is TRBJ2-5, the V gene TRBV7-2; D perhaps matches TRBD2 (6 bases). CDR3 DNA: TGTGCCAGCAGCGCCCAGCCAGGGACTCAAGAGACCCAGTACTTC. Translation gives CASSAQPGTQETQYF.